These 9 T cell receptor beta chains originate from one sample sequenced in a study of radiotherapy plus CTLA-4 blockade in lung cancer. Profiling relied on immunoSEQ multiplex PCR, and the TCRdb table lists in-frame clones only, not all of them. Found here are about 95,000 clones, roughly 85% of them singletons; the top ten hold 0.65% to 0.9%. The sequenced sample was peripheral blood, obtained from a patient treated with radiotherapy plus ipilimumab. The receptors originated from a human donor with non-small cell lung cancer who had stable disease on radiotherapy plus ipilimumab.

The sample holds a few counts of this clone. V gene TRBV28 combines with J gene TRBJ1-5; a possible D gene is TRBD1 (6 bases). Germline assignment: CDR1 MDHEN and CDR2 SYDVKM. The CDR3 length is 16 residues. Trimming shortened V by 5 bases and J by 0 bases, and 14 bases separated the two germline ends. CDR3 nucleotide sequence: TGTGCCAGCAGTGTGGGAGGGGGGAATAGCAATCAGCCCCAGCATTTT. This gives the protein CASSVGGGNSNQPQHF.

The chain carries TRBV5-6 and TRBJ2-7, with D unclear. CDR1 SGHDT and CDR2 YYEEEE come from the germline V gene. The V end was cut by 1 base, the J end by 3 bases, with 11 bases between. This CDR3 is built from 14 residues. The CDR3 nucleotides are TGTGCCAGCAGCTTGCGTCTCGCTTTCTACGAGCAGTACTTC. Amino acids: CASSLRLAFYEQYF.

CDR3: CASRGHRRGEAFF. CDR3 bases: TGTGCCAGCAGAGGACATCGGCGGGGTGAAGCTTTCTTT. This chain uses TRBV6-5 with TRBJ1-1, with a tentative D call TRBD1 (5 bases). The V end lost 6 bases, the J end lost 7 bases, and 15 bases lay between the germline ends. This CDR3 region has 13 residues. CDR1 is MNHEY, CDR2 SVGAGI, per germline.

The rearrangement links TRBV9 to TRBJ2-7, with 8 positions matching TRBD1. J gave up 4 bases and V 4 bases, and 10 bases lay outside the gene matches. Looked up from germline, CDR1 is SGDLS and CDR2 is YYNGEE. This CDR3 region has 15 residues. The CDR3 loop reads CASSSRQGFGYEQYF. The CDR3 DNA is TGTGCCAGCAGCTCCCGACAGGGGTTCGGTTACGAGCAGTACTTC.

This clone came up once. This chain connects TRBV6-5 to TRBJ2-7; either TRBD1 or TRBD2 may fit D (5 bases each). The CDR3 has 15 residues. Germline V lookup: CDR1 MNHEY, CDR2 SVGAGI. The V and J ends lost 0 bases and 5 bases respectively, with 14 bases between them. CDR3 DNA sequence: TGTGCCAGCAGTTACTCGGGACGCGATCGGGACGAGCAGTACTTC. Encoded protein: CASSYSGRDRDEQYF.

The rearrangement joins TRBV6-1 to TRBJ1-4; 8 positions agree with TRBD1. The CDR3 is 15 residues long. Trimming cost V 6 bases and J 2 bases; bases outside gene matches: 5. Germline V CDR1 and CDR2: MNHNS, SASEGT. The CDR3 region is CASRGQDRTNEKLFF. In DNA, the CDR3 is TGTGCCAGCAGGGGACAGGACCGCACTAATGAAAAACTGTTTTTT.

V gene TRBV5-6 combines with J gene TRBJ2-1; a possible D gene is TRBD1 (6 bases). V was shortened by 2 bases and J by 2 bases, with 8 bases between the two germline ends. The germline CDR1 and CDR2 sequences are SGHDT and YYEEEE. This CDR3 spans 14 amino acids. CDR3 amino acids: CASSLQGTYNEQFF. Here the CDR3 DNA reads TGTGCCAGCAGCTTACAGGGAACCTACAATGAGCAGTTCTTC.

This clone was seen a single time. This chain links TRBV29-1 with TRBJ2-5, with 8 bases lining up with TRBD1. Germline-derived CDR1 and CDR2 are SQVTM and ANQGSEA. The V and J ends lost 2 bases and 5 bases, in that order; junction bases with no gene match: 10. CDR3 length: 15 residues. The CDR3 nucleotides read TGCAGCGTTGAAAGTCGGACAGGGAACGACGAGACCCAGTACTTC. Protein product: CSVESRTGNDETQYF.

The CDR3: CASSLGGKGMYEQYF. The CDR3 DNA follows: TGCGCCAGCAGCTTGGGTGGGAAGGGAATGTACGAGCAGTACTTC. This chain links TRBV5-1 with TRBJ2-7, with D unclear. The CDR3 totals 15 residues. Looked up from germline, CDR1 is SGHRS and CDR2 is YFSETQ. The V and J ends lost 0 bases and 4 bases respectively, with 14 bases between them.